The 8 T cell receptor beta chains reported below all come from one sample, sequenced in a study of blood T cell repertoires in COVID-19. Assay: immunoSEQ multiplex PCR; the TCRdb copy retains only in-frame clones and omits some. The table has about 190,000 clones, about nine tenths seen once. Material for sequencing was peripheral blood. The receptor source for this set is a woman in her 30s with acute or convalescent COVID-19.

V usage is TRBV10-3 and J usage is TRBJ2-3; TRBD1 matches 8 bases. The V gene end was trimmed by 4 bases and the J gene end by 3 bases; junction bases not matched to a gene: 0. The CDR3 is 13 residues long. Germline V gives CDR1 ENHRY, CDR2 SYGVKD. CDR3 region: CAISGDRTDTQYF. In nucleotides, the CDR3 is TGTGCCATCAGTGGGGACAGGACAGATACGCAGTATTTT.

The V gene is TRBV3-1 (or the pseudogene TRBV3-2), the J gene TRBJ2-7; 7 bases agree with TRBD2. V dropped 4 bases and J dropped 6; count of bases not matched to a gene: 9. CDR3 length equals 14 residues. The germline V gene has CDR1 LGHDT and CDR2 YNNKEL (reference sequence). CDR3 amino acids: CASSPSGGGLEQYF. The CDR3 coding sequence is TGTGCCAGCAGCCCCTCGGGGGGAGGGCTCGAGCAGTACTTC.

The chain employs TRBV9 and TRBJ1-5, with a weak D call TRBD1 (6 bases). This CDR3 comprises 15 residues. The germline CDR1 and CDR2 sequences are SGDLS and YYNGEE. Between the trimmed V and J ends, which lost 4 bases and 3 bases, there was a span of 14 bases. The CDR3 reads CASSISGDPNQPQHF. The CDR3 nucleotides are TGTGCCAGCAGCATTTCAGGGGATCCCAATCAGCCCCAGCATTTT.

The chain is built from TRBV28 and TRBJ2-1; perhaps TRBD1 as D (6 bases). The V and J ends lost 8 bases and 7 bases respectively, with 12 bases between them. The CDR3 spans 12 residues. Germline values: CDR1 MDHEN, CDR2 SYDVKM. This CDR3 reads CASGGRENEQFF. The DNA for the CDR3 is TGTGCCAGCGGGGGCCGAGAGAATGAGCAGTTCTTC.

This rearrangement joins TRBV5-1 to TRBJ2-5; 7 bases match TRBD2. Germline CDR1 and CDR2: SGHRS and YFSETQ. The CDR3 spans 14 residues. Germline trimming cut 1 base from V and 5 bases from J; bases unmatched to any gene: 5. DNA for the CDR3: TGCGCCAGCAGCTTGACGGGAGGCGGCGAGACCCAGTACTTC. It yields the protein CASSLTGGGETQYF.

Remarks on this clone: Other DNA sequences in this sample translate to the same CDR3. The CDR3 protein is CASSEYYEQYF. The CDR3, as DNA: TGTGCCAGCAGTGAATACTACGAGCAGTACTTC. The rearrangement joins TRBV2 to TRBJ2-7; D uncertain. The CDR3 has 11 residues. Germline CDR1 and CDR2: SNHLY and FYNNEI. Trimming took off 2 bases at V and 3 bases at J, with 2 bases between the two ends.

The chain employs TRBV6-1 and TRBJ2-3, with TRBD2 identical over 12 bases. Per germline, CDR1 MNHNS and CDR2 SASEGT. After removal of 2 bases from V and 2 bases from J, the junction contained 5 bases not matched to a gene. This CDR3 has 17 residues. The CDR3: CASSEILAGGPTDTQYF. CDR3 coding DNA: TGTGCCAGCAGTGAAATACTAGCGGGAGGACCCACAGATACGCAGTATTTT.

V usage is TRBV5-4 and J usage is TRBJ1-6; 9 nucleotides match TRBD1. V lost 3 bases and J lost 7; bases outside the gene matches: 5. The CDR3 covers 15 residues. Germline V gene lookup returns CDR1 SGHNT and CDR2 YYREEE (reference sequence). In DNA form, the CDR3 reads TGTGCCAGCAGCTCACCGGGACAGGGAAATTCACCCCTCCACTTT. Its protein is CASSSPGQGNSPLHF.